A single sample is the source of the 28 T cell receptor beta chains below, sequenced in a study of T cells in women clearing cervical HPV infection. Method: immunoSEQ multiplex PCR; TCRdb's copy keeps in-frame clones and lacks some. The repertoire table contains around 15,000 clones. The sequencing sample was made of blood buffy coat. These receptors all come from a woman aged 18-70 years with a cervical HPV16 infection that either progressed to CIN3+ or cleared (not recorded which).

For this clone: The read stops 3 residues short of the end of the CDR3; the missing end is completed from the germline J gene. The rearrangement links TRBV30 to TRBJ2-7; no clear D. Per the germline V gene, CDR1 is GTSNPN and CDR2 is SVGIG (reference sequence). With 2 bases removed from V and 0 bases from J, the gap between germline ends came to 11 bases. The CDR3 consists of 14 residues. Incomplete CDR3 DNA: TGTGCCTGGAGTCGGAACAGATACTCCTACGAG. Its translation: CAWSRNRYSYE. The full CDR3 is CAWSRNRYSYEQYF.

Worth noting for this clone: The read is 3 residues too short to cover the CDR3 end, so that end is filled in from the germline J gene. The V gene is TRBV6-1, the J gene TRBJ2-7, with 9 bases aligning to TRBD1. The trim removed 4 bases at V and 4 bases at J, leaving 5 bases unmatched. The CDR3 contains 14 residues. Germline V gives CDR1 MNHNS, CDR2 SASEGT. The part of the CDR3 DNA that was read is TGTGCCAGCAGTGGAGGGACAGGGAGATACGAG. Its protein product is CASSGGTGRYE. The CDR3 as a whole reads CASSGGTGRYEQYF.

This clone is called medium-sized based on its frequency. The read is 3 residues too short to cover the CDR3 end, so that end is filled in from the germline J gene. This chain links TRBV2 with TRBJ1-2; no definite D call. The CDR3 sequence is 13 residues long. Deletions cut 7 bases from V and 4 bases from J, with 13 bases between. Germline CDR1 SNHLY, CDR2 FYNNEI. CDR3 bases read: TGTGCCAGCATAGTCGAGGAGGGCTATGGC. As protein: CASIVEEGYG. The entire CDR3 protein reads CASIVEEGYGYTF.

Of note for this clone: Coverage ceases 3 residues before the CDR3 finishes, and the germline J gene fills in the end. The genes are TRBV5-1 and TRBJ2-6, with 10 bases fitting TRBD1. V was pared by 0 bases and J by 0 bases, with 6 bases of the junction left unmatched. This CDR3 is 19 amino acids long. The germline gives CDR1 SGHRS, CDR2 YFSETQ. The CDR3 reads CASSLVRDRGSSGANVLTF. The sequenced CDR3 bases are TGCGCCAGCAGCTTGGTCCGGGACAGGGGCTCCTCTGGGGCCAACGTC.

Comments on this clone: The DNA ends 3 residues before the CDR3 does, and the rest of the CDR3 is filled in from the germline J gene. V and J are TRBV28 and TRBJ2-7, with TRBD1 matching 9 bases. The trim removed 3 bases at V and 3 bases at J, leaving 9 bases unmatched. Germline V gene data show CDR1 as MDHEN and CDR2 as SYDVKM. There are 16 residues in the CDR3. The CDR3 reads CASSFPPGQGYYEQYF. Incomplete CDR3 DNA: TGTGCCAGCAGTTTCCCGCCGGGACAGGGTTACTACGAG.

Turning to this clone: The read halts 3 residues ahead of the CDR3 end, with the missing end drawn from the germline J gene. The chain joins TRBV9 to TRBJ1-1, with D uncertain. This CDR3 region has 13 residues. Germline V lookup: CDR1 SGDLS, CDR2 YYNGEE. V was clipped by 4 bases and J by 5 bases, with 12 bases between them. This chain's CDR3 is CASSTTQRTEAFF. The DNA read from the CDR3 is TGTGCCAGCAGCACGACTCAGAGGACTGAA.

For this clone: The CDR3 end lies 3 residues beyond the end of the read and is filled in from the germline J gene. The chain employs TRBV6-1 and TRBJ2-1; TRBD1 is a possible D gene (5 bases). CDR3 length equals 16 residues. Germline CDR1 is MNHNS and CDR2 is SASEGT. With 1 base removed from V and 4 bases from J, the gap between germline ends came to 14 bases. The CDR3 reads CASSEDWRQGYNEQFF. The CDR3 DNA, read in part, is TGTGCCAGCAGTGAAGATTGGCGTCAGGGTTACAATGAG.

A note on this clone: Read data end 3 residues before the CDR3 end; the end is taken from the germline J gene. This chain uses TRBV2 with TRBJ1-1; 7 nucleotides align to TRBD1. CDR1 and CDR2 from the germline V gene are SNHLY and FYNNEI. The CDR3 consists of 17 residues. Trimming cost V 4 bases and J 1 base; bases outside gene matches: 12. The CDR3 DNA, read in part, is TGTGCCAGCAGTGGGGTTGCAGGGGGGTCAAGGAACACTGAA. Residues: CASSGVAGGSRNTE. The complete CDR3 sequence is CASSGVAGGSRNTEAFF.

In the case of this clone: Read sequence stops 3 residues before the CDR3 end, and the germline J gene provides the missing end. The J gene is TRBJ2-7, the V gene TRBV20-1; 11 bases match TRBD2. This CDR3 has 14 amino acids. Looked up from germline, CDR1 is DFQATT and CDR2 is SNEGSKA (reference sequence). After removal of 5 bases from V and 5 bases from J, the junction contained 8 bases not matched to a gene. The sequenced CDR3 bases are TGCAGTGCTGCAACTAGCGGGAGTTCCCACGAG. This translates into CSAATSGSSHE. The whole CDR3 region reads CSAATSGSSHEQYF.

Points on this clone: The read ends 3 residues early relative to the CDR3; the germline J gene fills the gap. The chain uses TRBV29-1 and TRBJ2-2, with 7 bases matching TRBD1. The CDR3 is 13 residues long. Trimming removed 5 bases from V and 3 bases from J; junction bases left unmatched: 3. The germline V gene encodes CDR1 SQVTM and CDR2 ANQGSEA. CDR3 bases read: TGCAGCGTTTTAAGGGGGCACACCGGGGAG. The encoded protein is CSVLRGHTGE. The full CDR3 protein reads CSVLRGHTGELFF.

Remarks on this clone: The read terminates 3 residues ahead of where the CDR3 ends, so the germline J gene completes it. The V gene is TRBV12-5, the J gene TRBJ2-7, with D possibly TRBD2 on 5 matching bases. Germline V gene sequence: CDR1 LGHNT, CDR2 FRNRAP. V lost 3 bases to trimming and J lost 6 bases, with 9 bases between them. The CDR3 spans 12 residues. CDR3 protein: CASGFEGAEQYF. The covered CDR3 bases are TGTGCTAGTGGTTTTGAGGGTGCCGAG.

Details on this clone: The read halts 3 residues ahead of the CDR3 end, with the missing end drawn from the germline J gene. This sequence joins TRBV2 and TRBJ1-6, with TRBD1 matching over 7 bases. Unmatched junction bases numbered 6, after V lost 7 bases and J lost 6 bases. Germline CDR1 is SNHLY and CDR2 is FYNNEI. The CDR3 is made up of 14 amino acids. CDR3 loop: CASTLDRVNSPLHF. The CDR3 DNA, read in part, is TGTGCCAGCACCTTAGACAGGGTTAATTCACCC.

Notes on this clone: The read ends 3 residues shy of where the CDR3 ends; the end is completed using the germline J gene. V gene TRBV7-9 combines with J gene TRBJ2-7; D might be TRBD1 (6 bases). This CDR3 spans 14 amino acids. Germline CDR1 is SEHNR and CDR2 is FQNEAQ (reference sequence). The germline V and J ends were trimmed by 2 bases and 1 base, with 9 bases remaining between them. The CDR3 spells CASSLMGQSYEQYF. The covered CDR3 bases are TGTGCCAGCAGCTTAATGGGACAATCCTACGAG.

About this clone: The read stops 3 residues short of the end of the CDR3; the missing end is completed from the germline J gene. The chain recombines TRBV20-1 with TRBJ2-3; 9 bases match TRBD2. From germline, CDR1 is DFQATT and CDR2 SNEGSKA (reference sequence). This CDR3 comprises 16 residues. The V and J ends lost 4 bases and 0 bases, in that order; junction bases with no gene match: 8. The part of the CDR3 DNA that was read is TGCAGTGCTAAAGCCTTAGCGGGGGTCAGCACAGATACG. Protein product: CSAKALAGVSTDT. The entire CDR3 sequence reads CSAKALAGVSTDTQYF.

Regarding this clone: The read gets to within 3 residues of the CDR3 end, and the germline J gene fills in the rest. This chain connects TRBV11-2 to TRBJ2-5; 7 nucleotides match TRBD1. The CDR3 is 14 residues long. J lost 1 base, V lost 5 bases, and 4 bases had no gene match. Germline V gene data show CDR1 as SGHAT and CDR2 as FQNNGV. The DNA read from the CDR3 is TGTGCCAGCAGCCACAACAGGGGCCAAGAGACC. It yields the protein CASSHNRGQET. From start to end, the CDR3 is CASSHNRGQETQYF. The full variable domain, completed using reference TRBV11-2 and TRBJ2-5, is EAGVAQSPRYKIIEKRQSVAFWCNPISGHATLYWYQQILGQGPKLLIQFQNNGVVDDSQLPKDRFSAERLKGVDSTLKIQPAKLEDSAVYLCASSHNRGQETQYFGPGTRLLVL.

Concerning this clone itself: Coverage ceases 3 residues before the CDR3 finishes, and the germline J gene fills in the end. This rearrangement joins TRBV7-9 to TRBJ2-3; D call uncertain. The CDR3 length is 15 residues. Looked up from germline, CDR1 is SEHNR and CDR2 is FQNEAQ (reference sequence). Trimming removed 1 base at V and 0 bases at J, with 8 bases between. CDR3 residues: CASSLVQASTDTQYF. CDR3 bases read: TGTGCCAGCAGCTTAGTCCAAGCTAGCACAGATACG.

Notes on this clone: The CDR3 end is not reached by the read, which stops 3 residues before it; the germline J gene fills it in. The chain carries TRBV19 and TRBJ2-7; a possible D gene is TRBD2 (6 bases). CDR1 is LNHDA, CDR2 SQIVND, per germline (reference sequence). The CDR3 has 14 amino acids. The germline V and J ends were trimmed by 4 bases and 5 bases, with 15 bases remaining between them. This CDR3 is CASSRVLEGDEQYF. The covered CDR3 bases are TGTGCCAGTAGTAGAGTATTGGAGGGCGACGAG.

About this clone itself: The read stops 3 residues short of the end of the CDR3; the missing end is completed from the germline J gene. This rearrangement joins TRBV18 to TRBJ2-2; D is unresolved. Germline CDR1 and CDR2: KGHSH and LQKENI. Trimming took 9 bases from V and 6 from J, leaving 8 bases between them. This CDR3 comprises 11 residues. The sequenced part of the CDR3 DNA is TGTGCCAGTACACCCGCCGGGGAG. Translated: CASTPAGE. The whole CDR3 protein reads CASTPAGELFF. Full variable domain (missing parts from reference TRBV18 and TRBJ2-2): NAGVMQNPRHLVRRRGQEARLRCSPMKGHSHVYWYRQLPEEGLKFMVYLQKENIIDESGMPKERFSAEFPKEGPSILRIQQVVRGDSAAYFCASTPAGELFFGEGSRLTVL.

Turning to this clone: The read stops 3 residues short of the end of the CDR3; the missing end is completed from the germline J gene. V gene TRBV12-3 or TRBV12-4 combines with J gene TRBJ1-6, with 10 bases fitting TRBD1. V lost 1 base to trimming and J lost 10 bases; unmatched junction nucleotides: 7. The CDR3 length is 16 residues. The CDR3 is CASSLGWTGGYSPLHF. CDR3 DNA, as far as it was read: TGTGCCAGCAGTTTAGGCTGGACAGGGGGTTACTCACCC.

The CDR3 reads CASSGQYTHGYTF. CDR3 DNA (partial): TGTGCCAGTAGCGGACAGTATACCCATGGC. The chain uses TRBV19 and TRBJ1-2; TRBD1 is a possible D gene (6 bases). The observed sequence ends 3 residues before the CDR3 terminus, with the missing tail filled in from the germline J gene. The CDR3 covers 13 residues. Between the trimmed V and J ends, which lost 6 bases and 6 bases, there was a span of 14 bases. In germline, CDR1 is LNHDA, CDR2 SQIVND (reference sequence).

To note about this clone: The CDR3 goes on 3 residues after the read ends, and that part is filled in from the germline J gene. The genes are TRBV2 and TRBJ2-3, with D tentatively TRBD1 (6 bases). The CDR3 has 15 amino acids. Germline V gene data show CDR1 as SNHLY and CDR2 as FYNNEI. The V end was cut by 4 bases, the J end by 2 bases, with 13 bases between. CDR3 DNA (partial): TGTGCCAGCAGTGTCGGCAGGGGCTACACAGATACG. Protein sequence: CASSVGRGYTDT. The whole CDR3 sequence reads CASSVGRGYTDTQYF.

CDR3 DNA (partial): TGCAGTGCACCGGTACAACACCAGGGGGAGGCCGGGGAG. Encoded protein: CSAPVQHQGEAGE. The entire CDR3 protein is CSAPVQHQGEAGELFF. The chain combines TRBV20-1 with TRBJ2-2; possible D gene TRBD1, 7 bases. Read data end 3 residues before the CDR3 end; the end is taken from the germline J gene. In germline, CDR1 is DFQATT, CDR2 SNEGSKA (reference sequence). The CDR3 covers 16 residues. V was cut by 6 bases and J by 6 bases, with 23 bases left in between.

Details on this clone: The read terminates 3 residues ahead of where the CDR3 ends, so the germline J gene completes it. The chain combines TRBV5-5 with TRBJ2-7; 11 positions agree with TRBD2. The CDR3 sequence is 14 residues long. The germline CDR1 and CDR2 sequences are SGHKS and YYEKEE (reference sequence). With 5 bases clipped from V and 3 bases from J, the junction kept 4 bases outside the gene matches. CDR3: CASSVAGGSYEQYF. The sequenced CDR3 bases are TGTGCCAGCAGTGTAGCGGGAGGGAGCTACGAG.

Notes on this clone: The read halts 3 residues ahead of the CDR3 end, with the missing end drawn from the germline J gene. The V and J genes are TRBV20-1 and TRBJ1-6; 7 nucleotides agree with TRBD1. The CDR3 sequence is 14 residues long. Losses at the gene ends were 5 bases for V and 9 bases for J; bases not matched to a gene: 10. The germline V gene encodes CDR1 DFQATT and CDR2 SNEGSKA (reference sequence). The DNA read from the CDR3 is TGCAGTGCTGCCGCCGAGACAGGGACTTCACCC. This gives the protein CSAAAETGTSP. The complete CDR3 reads CSAAAETGTSPLHF.

On this clone: The missing CDR3 end, 3 residues past where the read stops, is filled in from the germline J gene. The rearrangement joins TRBV5-5 to TRBJ2-3, with D perhaps TRBD2 (5 bases). V was pared by 2 bases and J by 2 bases, with 12 bases between. The CDR3 totals 15 residues. CDR1 SGHKS and CDR2 YYEKEE come from the germline V gene (reference sequence). This CDR3 reads CASSFVASLTDTQYF. The covered CDR3 bases are TGTGCCAGCAGCTTTGTGGCTAGCCTCACAGATACG.

Comments on this clone: Coverage ceases 3 residues before the CDR3 finishes, and the germline J gene fills in the end. The V and J genes are TRBV5-6 and TRBJ2-1; 9 nucleotides align to TRBD1. V shed 0 bases, J shed 8 bases, and the junction held 6 bases outside the gene matches. The CDR3 is 15 amino acids. Germline CDR1 reads SGHDT; CDR2 reads YYEEEE. CDR3: CASSLVGQGNHEQFF. The CDR3 bases that were read are TGTGCCAGCAGCTTGGTGGGACAGGGTAACCATGAG.

Worth noting for this clone: Read coverage stops 3 residues before the CDR3 terminus; the germline J gene supplies the remainder. The J gene is TRBJ2-1, the V gene TRBV19; TRBD1 might be the D (7 bases). V dropped 6 bases and J dropped 5 bases, with 29 bases sitting between them. The CDR3 has 19 amino acids. Per the germline V gene, CDR1 is LNHDA and CDR2 is SQIVND (reference sequence). The CDR3 is CASRQSIPPGDRADNEQFF. Partial CDR3 DNA: TGTGCCAGTAGACAGAGTATCCCCCCGGGAGACAGGGCGGACAATGAG.

Notes on this clone: The read stops 3 residues short of the end of the CDR3; the missing end is completed from the germline J gene. This chain uses TRBV15 with TRBJ2-2, with D possibly TRBD1 on 6 matching bases. Germline CDR1 and CDR2: LNHNV and YYDKDF (reference sequence). The CDR3 covers 14 residues. V was pared by 0 bases and J by 4 bases, with 6 bases between. CDR3 DNA (partial): TGTGCCACCAGCAGAGAACAGGGCACCGGGGAG. Translation gives CATSREQGTGE. The whole CDR3 sequence reads CATSREQGTGELFF.